This T cell receptor (beta chain) was found in a study of T cell responses to AZD1222 COVID-19 vaccine. Notes on the study in general: Regions 160-218 and 743-854 held dominance among vaccine-associated CD4 TCRs, which spanned spike.

The CDR3 loop spans 15 amino acids. V was trimmed by 2 bases and J by 1 base, leaving 9 bases between them. Germline CDR1 and CDR2: SGHAT and FQNNGV. Regarding this clone: Its specificity is not known.

Measured with immunoSEQ multiplex PCR; TCRdb has only the in-frame clones, and not every one. The sample yields 54,000 or so clones, 70% to 90% seen once. This chain connects TRBV11-2 to TRBJ1-5; perhaps TRBD1 as D (6 bases). This sequence originates from an adult in good health. The sample here was peripheral blood, taken on day 0 of AZD1222 vaccination. This CDR3 is CASSLKGGSNQPQHF. The DNA of the CDR3 is TGTGCCAGCAGCTTAAAAGGGGGGAGCAATCAGCCCCAGCATTTT.